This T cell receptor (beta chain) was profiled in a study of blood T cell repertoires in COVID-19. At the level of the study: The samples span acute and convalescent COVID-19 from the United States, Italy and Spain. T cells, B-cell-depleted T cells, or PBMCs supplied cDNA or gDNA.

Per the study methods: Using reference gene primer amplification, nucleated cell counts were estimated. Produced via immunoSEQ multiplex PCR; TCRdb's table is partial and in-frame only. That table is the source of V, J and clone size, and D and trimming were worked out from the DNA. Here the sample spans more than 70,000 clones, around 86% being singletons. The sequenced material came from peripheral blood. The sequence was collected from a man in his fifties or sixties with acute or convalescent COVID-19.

CDR3 bases: TGTGCCTCTGTTCCGAGCTCCTACAATGAGCAGTTCTTC. Protein product: CASVPSSYNEQFF. The chain has TRBV19 and TRBJ2-1; D unclear. The V end was cut by 11 bases, the J end by 0 bases, with 11 bases between. The CDR3 sequence is 13 residues long. Germline lookup yields CDR1 LNHDA and CDR2 SQIVND (reference sequence).